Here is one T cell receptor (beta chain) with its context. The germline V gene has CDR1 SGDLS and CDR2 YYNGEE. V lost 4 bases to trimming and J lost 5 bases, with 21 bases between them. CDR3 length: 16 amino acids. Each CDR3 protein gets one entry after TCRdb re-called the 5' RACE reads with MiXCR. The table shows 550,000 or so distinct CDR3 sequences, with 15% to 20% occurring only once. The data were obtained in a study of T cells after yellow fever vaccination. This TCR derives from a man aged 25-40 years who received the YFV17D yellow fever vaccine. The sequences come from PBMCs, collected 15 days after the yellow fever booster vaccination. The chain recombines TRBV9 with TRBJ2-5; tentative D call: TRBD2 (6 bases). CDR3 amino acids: CASSSFSLGTWETQYF. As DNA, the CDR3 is TGTGCCAGCAGCTCCTTCTCCCTGGGGACTTGGGAGACCCAGTACTTC.